Below are 5 T cell receptor beta chains sequenced from a single sample in a study of cytomegalovirus exposure and HLA in healthy donors. Primers included in the PCR were 60 Vbeta and 13 Jbeta primers. Produced via immunoSEQ multiplex PCR; TCRdb's table is partial and in-frame only. The table shows some 150,000 clones, with around 70% occurring only once. The source material was PBMCs. All receptors come from a woman in her thirties in good health and CMV-seronegative.

In nucleotides, the CDR3 is TGTGCCAGCAGCAGTGCGAGCACAGATACGCAGTATTTT. Translating gives CASSSASTDTQYF. The chain has TRBV7-3 and TRBJ2-3, with D hard to call. Trimming cost V 5 bases and J 0 bases, with 6 bases left between them. Germline CDR1 reads SGHTA; CDR2 reads FQGTGA. The CDR3 is 13 amino acids.

This clone was recorded once. The chain carries TRBV9 and TRBJ2-7; maybe TRBD1 (6 bases). There are 13 residues in the CDR3. The germline gives CDR1 SGDLS, CDR2 YYNGEE. Trimming pared 0 bases from V and 7 bases from J, leaving 11 bases between. The CDR3 here is CASSVDTGREQYF. In DNA form, the CDR3 reads TGTGCCAGCAGCGTAGACACAGGGCGGGAGCAGTACTTC.

This clone was counted between two and nine times. The chain joins TRBV6-6 to TRBJ1-2, with TRBD1 as a possible D gene (5 bases). CDR1 and CDR2 (germline): MNHNY, SVGAGI (reference sequence). The CDR3 has 14 amino acids. Trimming pared 6 bases from V and 8 bases from J, leaving 19 bases between. The CDR3: CASSQNGGRGGYTF. CDR3 nucleotide sequence: TGTGCCAGCAGCCAAAATGGGGGACGGGGGGGCTACACCTTC.

The chain combines TRBV5-1 with TRBJ2-5; D is perhaps TRBD1 (6 bases). V was clipped by 0 bases and J by 8 bases, with 17 bases between them. This CDR3 spans 15 amino acids. Germline V gene data show CDR1 as SGHRS and CDR2 as YFSETQ. The CDR3, as DNA: TGCGCCAGCAGCTTGGCAGCAGGGGAGTTAGATACCCAGTACTTC. Translation: CASSLAAGELDTQYF.

The chain joins TRBV29-1 to TRBJ2-3; 10 nucleotides match TRBD1. Germline CDR1 reads SQVTM; CDR2 reads ANQGSEA. J was trimmed by 4 bases and V by 6 bases; bases with no gene match: 4. This CDR3 region has 13 residues. In DNA form, the CDR3 reads TGCAGCGTGAACGACAGGGGGCCAGATACGCAGTATTTT. Amino acid sequence: CSVNDRGPDTQYF.